These 26 T cell receptor beta chains were sequenced from one sample in a study of response to subunit inactivated influenza vaccine. From the RT-PCR reads, TCRdb called clonotypes with MiXCR, one entry per CDR3 protein. The sample shows some 480,000 distinct CDR3 sequences, about 10% of them seen only once. The sequencing here drew on PBMCs from blood, taken 45 days after vaccination. These receptors came from a man over 45 who received an inactivated influenza vaccine.

The rearrangement joins TRBV10-3 to TRBJ2-3; 10 bases match TRBD2. J was trimmed by 4 bases and V by 4 bases; bases with no gene match: 2. This CDR3 has 14 amino acids. Germline V CDR1 and CDR2: ENHRY, SYGVKD. The CDR3 nucleotides read TGTGCCATCAGTGTCCTAGCGGGGGCAGATACGCAGTATTTT. Translation gives CAISVLAGADTQYF.

The chain combines TRBV20-1 with TRBJ2-1, with 11 positions matching TRBD2. CDR1 DFQATT and CDR2 SNEGSKA come from the germline V gene (reference sequence). The trim removed 1 base at V and 11 bases at J, leaving 7 bases unmatched. The CDR3 has 14 residues. CDR3 in DNA: TGCAGTGCTAGAGCAATTAGCGGGAGGGCTCAGCAGTTCTTC. Translation gives CSARAISGRAQQFF.

This clonotype appeared a few times. The rearrangement uses TRBV7-2 and TRBJ1-2, with D uncertain. From germline, CDR1 is SGHTA and CDR2 FQGNSA. The V gene lost 5 bases and the J gene lost 2 bases, with 15 bases spanning the gap. There are 15 residues in the CDR3. CDR3 nucleotide sequence: TGTGCCAGCAGCCCGCGGACTGGGGAGAACTATGGCTACACCTTC. It translates to CASSPRTGENYGYTF.

This clonotype was recorded at least ten times. The chain has TRBV12-3 or TRBV12-4 and TRBJ2-7; 9 bases align to TRBD1. This CDR3 has 14 amino acids. Trimming took 6 bases from V and 5 from J; bases not matched to a gene: 8. The DNA of the CDR3 is TGTGCCAGCAGGGCCGGGACAGGGACCAACGAGCAGTACTTC. It translates to CASRAGTGTNEQYF.

This clonotype came up many times. V usage is TRBV20-1 and J usage is TRBJ1-5; perhaps TRBD1 as D (5 bases). The germline V gene has CDR1 DFQATT and CDR2 SNEGSKA (reference sequence). The V end was cut by 6 bases, the J end by 0 bases, with 12 bases between. The CDR3 is 14 amino acids. CDR3 sequence reads: CSAARGNSNQPQHF. CDR3 nucleotides: TGCAGTGCCGCGAGGGGCAATAGCAATCAGCCCCAGCATTTT.

There are a few counts of this clonotype. The chain joins TRBV10-3 to TRBJ2-7; 7 bases map to TRBD1. V lost 0 bases to trimming and J lost 3 bases; unmatched junction nucleotides: 2. Germline V gives CDR1 ENHRY, CDR2 SYGVKD. The CDR3 totals 14 residues. CDR3 in DNA: TGTGCCATCAGTGAGTCCGGGACAGACTACGAGCAGTACTTC. Translation: CAISESGTDYEQYF.

This clonotype was counted ten times or more. The chain links TRBV7-9 to TRBJ2-7, with 7 bases fitting TRBD1. The germline V gene encodes CDR1 SEHNR and CDR2 FQNEAQ (reference sequence). CDR3 size: 15 residues. V trimming: 6 bases; J trimming: 1 base; junction bases outside the gene matches: 9. The CDR3 sequence is CASSFTGVGSYEQYF. In nucleotides, the CDR3 is TGTGCCAGCAGTTTTACAGGGGTGGGTTCCTACGAGCAGTACTTC.

This clonotype was observed at least ten times. The chain combines TRBV6-5 with TRBJ2-1; D perhaps matches TRBD2 (5 bases). The CDR3 has 16 residues. Germline-derived CDR1 and CDR2 are MNHEY and SVGAGI. V was clipped by 1 base and J by 0 bases, with 10 bases between them. Here the CDR3 reads CASSYYTRYSYNEQFF. CDR3 DNA: TGTGCCAGCAGTTACTACACTAGATACTCCTACAATGAGCAGTTCTTC.

In its sample, this clonotype was seen a few times. The chain couples TRBV27 to TRBJ2-7; D possibly matches TRBD1 or TRBD2 (5 bases each). Trimming took 5 bases from V and 3 from J, leaving 20 bases between them. The CDR3 consists of 16 residues. Per germline, CDR1 MNHEY and CDR2 SMNVEV (reference sequence). CDR3 bases: TGTGCCAGCAGTACGGGACCCTATTTGAGGTACTACGAGCAGTACTTC. Protein sequence: CASSTGPYLRYYEQYF.

This clonotype has at least ten counts. V and J are TRBV20-1 and TRBJ1-1, with unresolved D. This CDR3 region has 15 residues. The germline V gene encodes CDR1 DFQATT and CDR2 SNEGSKA (reference sequence). The ends were cut back, 0 bases at V and 5 bases at J, with 16 bases in the middle. In DNA form, the CDR3 reads TGCAGTGCTAGAGATCAAAAGGCGGGGTCTACTGAAGCTTTCTTT. Its protein is CSARDQKAGSTEAFF.

This clonotype was seen ten or more times. V is TRBV7-9 and J is TRBJ1-1, with TRBD1 as a possible D gene (6 bases). V lost 1 base and J 6 bases, leaving 12 bases between the germline ends. CDR1 and CDR2 from the germline V gene are SEHNR and FQNEAQ (reference sequence). The CDR3 runs 14 residues. This chain's CDR3 is CASSLGRGFPEAFF. The CDR3 nucleotides read TGTGCCAGCAGCTTAGGCAGGGGATTCCCTGAAGCTTTCTTT.

This clonotype came up many times. The chain has TRBV12-3 or TRBV12-4 and TRBJ2-1; a possible D gene is TRBD2 (6 bases). The CDR3 has 16 amino acids. V shed 6 bases and J shed 7 bases, with 22 bases lying between them. CDR3 coding DNA: TGTGCCAGCAGGCAAGCCCGACTAGGAAGTAGTAATGAGCAGTTCTTC. It encodes CASRQARLGSSNEQFF.

This clonotype has more than one count but fewer than ten. The V gene is TRBV5-5, the J gene TRBJ2-3; 8 bases are a match to TRBD1. Germline lookup yields CDR1 SGHKS and CDR2 YYEKEE (reference sequence). The CDR3 contains 16 residues. After removal of 1 base from V and 6 bases from J, the junction contained 10 bases not matched to a gene. The CDR3 nucleotides read TGTGCCAGCAGCTTGTTCATTCAGGGGGCAAGGGATACGCAGTATTTT. Translating it yields CASSLFIQGARDTQYF. The full variable domain, in which reference TRBV5-5 and TRBJ2-3 provide the parts outside the CDR3, is DAGVTQSPTHLIKTRGQQVTLRCSPISGHKSVSWYQQVLGQGPQFIFQYYEKEERGRGNFPDRFSARQFPNYSSELNVNALLLGDSALYLCASSLFIQGARDTQYFGPGTRLTVL.

The rearrangement joins TRBV29-1 to TRBJ2-5; D is perhaps TRBD1 or TRBD2 (6 bases each). Trimming pared 3 bases from V and 2 bases from J, leaving 19 bases between. CDR3 length: 16 amino acids. The germline CDR1 and CDR2 sequences are SQVTM and ANQGSEA. CDR3 coding DNA: TGCAGCGTTGATGGGGTTGAGGGGGGACCGCAAGAGACCCAGTACTTC. This codes for CSVDGVEGGPQETQYF.

The chain carries TRBV5-1 and TRBJ2-6; D may be TRBD1 (5 bases). Trimming pared 3 bases from V and 4 bases from J, leaving 11 bases between. This CDR3 region has 15 residues. Germline values: CDR1 SGHRS, CDR2 YFSETQ. CDR3: CASSSQVSGANVLTF. The CDR3 bases are TGCGCCAGCAGCTCACAGGTCTCCGGGGCCAACGTCCTGACTTTC.

The V call is TRBV5-1, the J call TRBJ1-2; tentative D call: TRBD1 (6 bases). The CDR3 length is 13 residues. Germline V gene lookup returns CDR1 SGHRS and CDR2 YFSETQ. Deletions cut 6 bases from V and 5 bases from J, with 14 bases between. Here the CDR3 reads CASTPGEGYGYTF. Written as DNA, the CDR3 is TGCGCCAGCACCCCAGGGGAGGGGTATGGCTACACCTTC.

This clonotype was detected many times. V and J are TRBV6-2 or TRBV6-3 and TRBJ1-5; D ambiguous. Germline V gene data show CDR1 as MNHEY and CDR2 as SVGEGT. The ends were cut back, 2 bases at V and 1 base at J, with 6 bases in the middle. The CDR3 consists of 14 residues. CDR3 in amino acids: CASSYGWSNQPQHF. For the CDR3, the DNA is TGTGCCAGCAGTTACGGTTGGAGCAATCAGCCCCAGCATTTT.

This clonotype was detected a few times. The chain combines TRBV24-1 with TRBJ2-7; D possibly corresponds to TRBD1 (6 bases). CDR3 length equals 15 residues. CDR1 is KGHDR, CDR2 SFDVKD, per germline. V dropped 2 bases and J dropped 1 base, with 11 bases sitting between them. This CDR3 is CATSDYRDISYEQYF. The CDR3, as DNA: TGTGCCACCAGTGATTACCGGGACATTTCCTACGAGCAGTACTTC.

This chain links TRBV20-1 with TRBJ2-3; D is unresolved. V lost 0 bases to trimming and J lost 2 bases, with 12 bases between them. The CDR3 consists of 15 residues. CDR1 and CDR2 from the germline V gene are DFQATT and SNEGSKA (reference sequence). CDR3 in amino acids: CSARDRSKNTDTQYF. CDR3 DNA: TGCAGTGCTAGAGACAGGAGTAAAAACACAGATACGCAGTATTTT.

The genes are TRBV3-1 and TRBJ2-7; 10 positions agree with TRBD2. Germline V gives CDR1 LGHDT, CDR2 YNNKEL (reference sequence). J lost 3 bases, V lost 2 bases, and 7 bases had no gene match. The CDR3 is made up of 16 amino acids. CDR3 amino acids: CASSQSSGGRHYEQYF. DNA for the CDR3: TGTGCCAGCAGCCAATCTAGCGGGGGACGCCACTACGAGCAGTACTTC.

Comments on this clonotype: One end of the junction varies from germline; a read error may be responsible. The chain couples TRBV7-9 to TRBJ2-5, with a weak D call TRBD2 (6 bases). The CDR3 is 13 amino acids. Germline V gene lookup returns CDR1 SEHNR and CDR2 FQNEAQ (reference sequence). The CDR3 DNA sequence: TGTGCCAGCAGTTTAGCGGAGGAAGAGACCCAGTACTTC. It specifies CASSLAEEETQYF.

The chain couples TRBV12-3 or TRBV12-4 to TRBJ2-3; TRBD2 matches at 8 bases. V was clipped by 8 bases and J by 1 base; unmatched bases: 8. The CDR3 totals 15 residues. DNA of the CDR3: TGTGCCAGCGGAATAGCGGGGTACGGCACAGATACGCAGTATTTT. It encodes CASGIAGYGTDTQYF.

Many counts were recorded for this clonotype. The CDR3 here is CASKTPRRPTEAFF. CDR3 bases: TGTGCCAGCAAGACACCAAGACGGCCCACTGAAGCTTTCTTT. The rearrangement joins TRBV28 to TRBJ1-1; D gene uncertain. This CDR3 has 14 amino acids. Between the trimmed V and J ends, which lost 7 bases and 4 bases, there was a span of 16 bases. Germline V gene lookup returns CDR1 MDHEN and CDR2 SYDVKM.

The table lists this clonotype with a few counts. The chain uses TRBV11-1 and TRBJ2-7; D unresolved. The CDR3 spans 14 residues. With 0 bases removed from V and 2 bases from J, the gap between germline ends came to 8 bases. From germline, CDR1 is SGHAT and CDR2 FQDESV (reference sequence). CDR3 DNA: TGTGCCAGCAGCTTAGCGGGAAAAGCCTACGAGCAGTACTTC. It codes for CASSLAGKAYEQYF.

This clonotype was picked up a small number of times. V gene TRBV11-2 combines with J gene TRBJ2-7, with a possible D match to TRBD2 (5 bases). The CDR3 is 15 residues long. The V and J ends lost 3 bases and 6 bases respectively, with 18 bases between them. The V gene's germline CDR1 is SGHAT and CDR2 FQNNGV. As DNA, the CDR3 is TGTGCCAGCAGCTTCTCAGAAGTCCCGGGAAGCGAGCAGTACTTC. Its translation is CASSFSEVPGSEQYF.

This clonotype appeared a few times. The gene calls are TRBV14 and TRBJ2-5; a possible D gene is TRBD2 (6 bases). Germline CDR1 SGHDN, CDR2 FVKESK. V gave up 1 base and J gave up 7 bases, with 10 bases separating them. There are 13 residues in the CDR3. CDR3 nucleotides: TGTGCCAGCAGCCAAGGAGGTAGCGGGACCCAGTACTTC. The encoded protein is CASSQGGSGTQYF.